This T cell receptor beta chain was obtained from a study of CD4 and CD8 cells across lung adenocarcinoma regions. In TCRdb, the PCR reads were re-called with MiXCR into one record per CDR3 protein. The sample consists of several thousand distinct CDR3 sequences, about 51% of them appearing once. CDR3 length: 15 residues. The germline V gene has CDR1 SGHNT and CDR2 YENEEA. V gave up 4 bases and J gave up 2 bases, with 13 bases separating them. This clonotype was counted ten times or more. The clonotype was recovered from a female donor with lung adenocarcinoma. The CD4 and CD8 labels of this study may be unreliable. The sequenced material came from CD8+ T cells from the center of a lung tumor. This sequence joins TRBV11-3 and TRBJ2-3; D is perhaps TRBD1 (5 bases). The CDR3 sequence is CASSSNKGYTDTQYF. Here the CDR3 DNA reads TGTGCCAGCAGCTCCAACAAGGGGTACACAGATACGCAGTATTTT. The entire variable domain, with the rest obtained from reference TRBV11-3 and TRBJ2-3, is as follows: EAGVVQSPRYKIIEKKQPVAFWCNPISGHNTLYWYLQNLGQGPELLIRYENEEAVDDSQLPKDRFSAERLKGVDSTLKIQPAELGDSAVYLCASSSNKGYTDTQYFGPGTRLTVL.